This T cell receptor beta chain derives from a study of Graves' ophthalmopathy and Graves' hyperthyroidism. Study-wide background: Peripheral blood (taken before any treatment) was collected at initial diagnosis. General observations from the study: Blood also harbored most expanded thyroid clonotypes above 0.001 frequency.

This clonotype occurred many times. No antigen is known for it. Germline CDR1 reads MDHEN; CDR2 reads SYDVKM. The CDR3 sequence is 12 residues long. After removal of 4 bases from V and 9 bases from J, the junction contained 5 bases not matched to a gene. The study amplified TCR beta CDR3 regions using RNA transcripts. Amplification began with first-round RT-PCR using HTBI primers, then second-round multiplex PCR was performed. MiXCR, run by TCRdb on the multiplex PCR reads, gives a single entry per CDR3 protein. The sample comprises a few hundred thousand distinct CDR3 sequences, around 20% of which are singletons, and around 3.2% rests with the top ten. No ophthalmopathy within 18 months of follow-up signified stable hyperthyroidism. A volume of 9.5 to 10 ml of fresh peripheral blood supplied the PBMCs.

J is TRBJ1-2 and V is TRBV28; 7 bases match TRBD1. The receptor's source is a woman between 18 and 29 years old with stable Graves' hyperthyroidism. Material for sequencing was peripheral blood. In nucleotides, the CDR3 is TGTGCCAGCAGTTCCGGGGACAGAAGCTACACCTTC. Translation gives CASSSGDRSYTF.